Below, 6 T cell receptor beta chains from the same sample are listed, as sequenced in a study of response to subunit inactivated influenza vaccine. TCRdb re-analysed the RT-PCR reads in MiXCR, keeping a single row per CDR3 protein. The data contain 530,000 or so distinct CDR3 sequences, approximately 14% of them singletons. Sequences were derived from PBMCs from blood, sampled 11 to 12 days after vaccination. The receptors were sampled from a man aged 45 to 65 who received an inactivated influenza vaccine.

This sequence joins TRBV5-1 and TRBJ1-5, with D perhaps matching TRBD1 (6 bases). CDR3 length equals 14 residues. With 0 bases removed from V and 7 bases from J, the gap between germline ends came to 11 bases. Germline-derived CDR1 and CDR2 are SGHRS and YFSETQ. The CDR3 nucleotides are TGCGCCAGCAGCTTGGTGGGGGCAGGGCAGCCCCAGCATTTT. Amino acids: CASSLVGAGQPQHF.

The chain couples TRBV5-1 to TRBJ2-3; a weak D match, TRBD2 (6 bases). The germline V gene has CDR1 SGHRS and CDR2 YFSETQ. Trimming left V 4 bases short and J 4 bases short, with 13 bases between. CDR3 length: 14 amino acids. CDR3: CASSKTRRADTQYF. CDR3 nucleotides: TGCGCCAGCAGCAAGACTAGGAGGGCAGATACGCAGTATTTT. Supplemented by reference TRBV5-1 and TRBJ2-3, the full variable domain reads KAGVTQTPRYLIKTRGQQVTLSCSPISGHRSVSWYQQTPGQGLQFLFEYFSETQRNKGNFPGRFSGRQFSNSRSEMNVSTLELGDSALYLCASSKTRRADTQYFGPGTRLTVL.

This rearrangement joins TRBV20-1 to TRBJ1-2, with 8 bases identical to TRBD1. V lost 1 base to trimming and J lost 7 bases; unmatched junction nucleotides: 8. In germline, CDR1 is DFQATT, CDR2 SNEGSKA (reference sequence). The CDR3 totals 14 residues. The CDR3 reads CSARGLQGAVGYTF. CDR3 bases: TGCAGTGCTAGAGGTCTTCAGGGGGCGGTTGGCTACACCTTC.

The chain recombines TRBV9 with TRBJ2-1, with a tentative D call TRBD2 (6 bases). CDR3 size: 16 residues. Trimming left V 1 base short and J 1 base short, with 12 bases between. Germline V gene sequence: CDR1 SGDLS, CDR2 YYNGEE. The CDR3 region is CASSVRGAGSYNEQFF. CDR3 nucleotide sequence: TGTGCCAGCAGCGTAAGAGGAGCGGGTTCCTACAATGAGCAGTTCTTC.

This clonotype was counted many times. V and J are TRBV7-9 and TRBJ2-1, with D perhaps TRBD1 (5 bases). V lost 5 bases to trimming and J lost 0 bases, with 14 bases between them. Germline V gene sequence: CDR1 SEHNR, CDR2 FQNEAQ (reference sequence). CDR3 length: 16 residues. This chain's CDR3 is CASSPSGLSSYNEQFF. As DNA, the CDR3 is TGTGCCAGCAGCCCATCAGGGTTGAGCTCCTACAATGAGCAGTTCTTC.

This clonotype was picked up a small number of times. The J gene is TRBJ1-1, the V gene TRBV5-1; D is unclear. This CDR3 contains 16 residues. The V and J ends lost 3 bases and 5 bases respectively, with 20 bases between them. Germline CDR1 SGHRS, CDR2 YFSETQ. In nucleotides, the CDR3 is TGCGCCAGCAGCTCCCCTCCGAGTCGGGATAAGACTGAAGCTTTCTTT. Amino acids: CASSSPPSRDKTEAFF.